Below, one T cell receptor beta chain is given with its context. This specimen comes from a study of cytomegalovirus exposure and HLA in healthy donors. The PCR used 60 Vbeta and 13 Jbeta primers. Sequenced by immunoSEQ multiplex PCR; TCRdb stores in-frame clones only, minus some. Of roughly 150,000 clones in the sample, about 70% were seen once. Source material: PBMCs. The clonotype was recovered from a man younger than 40 in good health and CMV-seropositive.

The CDR3, as DNA: TGTGCCAGCAGCAGGGACAGCCTAGAGCTTTACGGGGAGCTGTTTTTT. It encodes CASSRDSLELYGELFF. V is TRBV7-9 and J is TRBJ2-2; 7 positions agree with TRBD1. The germline gives CDR1 SEHNR, CDR2 FQNEAQ (reference sequence). J gave up 7 bases and V 5 bases, and 13 bases lay outside the gene matches. CDR3 length: 16 residues.